One and the same sample provided the 24 T cell receptor beta chains below, sequenced in a study of blood T cell repertoires in COVID-19 (dated by TCRdb to about 2020). Receptor libraries were prepared by the immunoSEQ multiplex PCR assay. TCRdb holds this immuneACCESS table with in-frame rearrangements only. Some clones are missing; in checked studies, unresolved V genes explain under half, and the rest has no known cause. The sample profile shows 100,000 to 150,000 clones; approximately 80% of them were found once. Roughly 2.6% of the sample comes from the top ten. Sequenced: peripheral blood. The receptors come from a man aged 45-65 years with acute or convalescent COVID-19.

The chain couples TRBV5-1 to TRBJ2-1, with D possibly matching TRBD2 (6 bases). Per germline, CDR1 SGHRS and CDR2 YFSETQ. V was trimmed by 1 base and J by 8 bases, leaving 10 bases between them. This CDR3 has 13 residues. The CDR3 nucleotides are TGCGCCAGCAGCTTGTTTGGCGGGGATGAGCAGTTCTTC. Amino acids: CASSLFGGDEQFF.

The gene calls are TRBV28 and TRBJ2-7; the match to TRBD2 covers 11 bases. This CDR3 region has 16 residues. V shed 4 bases, J shed 7 bases, and the junction held 12 bases outside the gene matches. Germline CDR1 and CDR2: MDHEN and SYDVKM. CDR3 loop: CASSSFRLAGSEEQYF. The CDR3 coding sequence is TGTGCCAGCAGTTCCTTCCGACTAGCGGGATCGGAAGAGCAGTACTTC. Full variable domain (missing parts from reference TRBV28 and TRBJ2-7): DVKVTQSSRYLVKRTGEKVFLECVQDMDHENMFWYRQDPGLGLRLIYFSYDVKMKEKGDIPEGYSVSREKKERFSLILESASTNQTSMYLCASSSFRLAGSEEQYFGPGTRLTVT.

CDR3 coding DNA: TGTGCCAGCAGTTACACAGCTTTCTCCTACGAGCAGTACTTC. Protein sequence: CASSYTAFSYEQYF. The chain employs TRBV6-5 and TRBJ2-7; D is uncertain. V dropped 2 bases and J dropped 0 bases, with 8 bases sitting between them. Germline V gene data show CDR1 as MNHEY and CDR2 as SVGAGI. The CDR3 is made up of 14 amino acids.

The gene calls are TRBV21-1 and TRBJ2-7; the table gives TRBD1 as D, unverified against the DNA. TRBV21-1 counts as a pseudogene. The CDR3 sequence is 14 residues long. CDR3 in DNA: TGTGCCAGCAGTTCCCGTCCAGACTCCTACGAGCAGTACTTC. It yields the protein CASSSRPDSYEQYF.

V gene TRBV5-4 combines with J gene TRBJ1-1; 8 bases are shared with TRBD1. This CDR3 is 14 amino acids long. J lost 0 bases, V lost 4 bases, and 2 bases had no gene match. Per germline, CDR1 SGHNT and CDR2 YYREEE (reference sequence). CDR3 DNA: TGTGCCAGCAGCCCGGGACAGGTGAACACTGAAGCTTTCTTT. Translated, it gives CASSPGQVNTEAFF.

The genes are TRBV6-5 and TRBJ2-7; a possible D gene is TRBD2 (5 bases). The length of the CDR3 is 15 residues. The germline gives CDR1 MNHEY, CDR2 SVGAGI. The germline V and J ends were trimmed by 0 bases and 3 bases, with 12 bases remaining between them. This CDR3 reads CASSYSLSGVYEQYF. CDR3 bases: TGTGCCAGCAGTTACTCGCTTTCCGGGGTCTACGAGCAGTACTTC.

The chain employs TRBV9 and TRBJ1-5; possible D gene TRBD1, 6 bases. Germline V lookup: CDR1 SGDLS, CDR2 YYNGEE. CDR3 length: 15 residues. Trimming cost V 3 bases and J 3 bases, with 13 bases left between them. CDR3 loop: CASSEGQGLNQPQHF. The CDR3 DNA is TGTGCCAGCAGCGAGGGGCAGGGGCTCAATCAGCCCCAGCATTTT.

The CDR3 bases are TGTGCCAGCAGTACTAGCTCTGGGGCCAACGTCCTGACTTTC. Its translation is CASSTSSGANVLTF. The chain carries TRBV6-5 and TRBJ2-6, with TRBD2 as a possible D gene (5 bases). In germline, CDR1 is MNHEY, CDR2 SVGAGI. The CDR3 has 14 amino acids. The V end was cut by 5 bases, the J end by 0 bases, with 5 bases between.

This clone was recorded only once. The chain joins TRBV5-1 to TRBJ2-2; TRBD2 agrees at 12 bases. From germline, CDR1 is SGHRS and CDR2 YFSETQ. This CDR3 comprises 17 residues. V dropped 1 base and J dropped 3; count of bases not matched to a gene: 4. This CDR3 reads CASSLLLAGGDTGELFF. DNA of the CDR3: TGCGCCAGCAGCTTGTTGCTAGCGGGAGGGGACACCGGGGAGCTGTTTTTT.

The rearrangement uses TRBV7-2 and TRBJ2-7; TRBD2 agrees at 10 bases. Trimming took 5 bases from V and 7 from J; bases not matched to a gene: 14. CDR3 size: 16 residues. Looked up from germline, CDR1 is SGHTA and CDR2 is FQGNSA. The CDR3 is CASSPHSSGGALEQYF. In DNA form, the CDR3 reads TGTGCCAGCAGCCCGCATTCTAGCGGGGGTGCCCTGGAGCAGTACTTC. The full variable domain, with the rest looked up from reference TRBV7-2 and TRBJ2-7, is GAGVSQSPSNKVTEKGKDVELRCDPISGHTALYWYRQSLGQGLEFLIYFQGNSAPDKSGLPSDRFSAERTGGSVSTLTIQRTQQEDSAVYLCASSPHSSGGALEQYFGPGTRLTVT.

This clone came up a few times. The chain joins TRBV29-1 to TRBJ1-6, with a weak D call TRBD1 (6 bases). Trimming shortened V by 5 bases and J by 0 bases, and 11 bases separated the two germline ends. CDR1 SQVTM and CDR2 ANQGSEA come from the germline V gene. The CDR3 contains 15 residues. The CDR3 is CSVTTGSSYNSPLHF. The DNA of the CDR3 is TGCAGCGTTACCACAGGGAGCTCCTATAATTCACCCCTCCACTTT. Based on the CDR3 plus reference TRBV29-1 and TRBJ1-6, the full variable domain is SAVISQKPSRDICQRGTSLTIQCQVDSQVTMMFWYRQQPGQSLTLIATANQGSEATYESGFVIDKFPISRPNLTFSTLTVSNMSPEDSSIYLCSVTTGSSYNSPLHFGNGTRLTVT.

As for this clone: Other DNA sequences from this sample encode an identical CDR3 as well. In DNA, the CDR3 is TGTGCCAGTAGTCCACAGGGCGACACTGAAGCTTTCTTT. It is translated as CASSPQGDTEAFF. The chain employs TRBV19 and TRBJ1-1; possible D gene TRBD1, 6 bases. The ends were cut back, 5 bases at V and 3 bases at J, with 10 bases in the middle. The CDR3 is 13 amino acids. Germline V lookup: CDR1 LNHDA, CDR2 SQIVND (reference sequence).

V and J are TRBV7-3 and TRBJ1-1; D call uncertain. Germline CDR1 reads SGHTA; CDR2 reads FQGTGA. The length of the CDR3 is 13 residues. The V end lost 3 bases, the J end lost 2 bases, and 7 bases lay between the germline ends. The CDR3 nucleotides are TGTGCCAGCAGCTTCGGTGGTAACACTGAAGCTTTCTTT. It specifies CASSFGGNTEAFF. The variable domain in full, with the rest retrieved from reference TRBV7-3 and TRBJ1-1, is GAGVSQTPSNKVTEKGKYVELRCDPISGHTALYWYRQSLGQGPEFLIYFQGTGAADDSGLPNDRFFAVRPEGSVSTLKIQRTERGDSAVYLCASSFGGNTEAFFGQGTRLTVV.

CDR3: CASSLSGQIYEQYF. DNA for the CDR3: TGTGCCAGCAGTTTATCGGGACAGATCTACGAGCAGTACTTC. V is TRBV27 and J is TRBJ2-7, with 7 bases aligning to TRBD1. This CDR3 is 14 amino acids long. Trimming at V came to 0 bases and at J to 3 bases, leaving 2 bases not matched to a gene. The germline V gene has CDR1 MNHEY and CDR2 SMNVEV (reference sequence).

The chain carries TRBV19 and TRBJ1-5; no clear D gene. The CDR3 sequence is 12 residues long. V lost 1 base, J lost 10 bases, and 8 bases lay in between. Germline V gene sequence: CDR1 LNHDA, CDR2 SQIVND (reference sequence). Written as DNA, the CDR3 is TGTGCCAGTAGTATAGGGGGAGTACCCCAGCATTTT. Amino acid sequence: CASSIGGVPQHF.

The rearrangement uses TRBV28 and TRBJ1-5; D is uncertain. The length of the CDR3 is 15 residues. Germline assignment: CDR1 MDHEN and CDR2 SYDVKM. Trimming shortened V by 10 bases and J by 7 bases, and 23 bases separated the two germline ends. This CDR3 is CATSLPHGVRQPQHF. CDR3 DNA: TGTGCCACCAGCCTTCCGCACGGGGTCAGGCAGCCCCAGCATTTT.

The chain carries TRBV27 and TRBJ2-5, with a possible D match to TRBD2 (6 bases). Germline lookup yields CDR1 MNHEY and CDR2 SMNVEV (reference sequence). The ends were cut back, 5 bases at V and 8 bases at J, with 18 bases in the middle. CDR3 size: 14 residues. The CDR3 DNA sequence: TGTGCCAGCAGTCTGACGGGACTCGAGACAACCCAGTACTTC. This gives the protein CASSLTGLETTQYF.

The table lists this clone with a few counts. V and J are TRBV7-9 and TRBJ2-7; tentatively, D is TRBD1 (6 bases). Germline V lookup: CDR1 SEHNR, CDR2 FQNEAQ (reference sequence). The V and J ends lost 5 bases and 9 bases respectively, with 11 bases between them. This CDR3 comprises 11 residues. CDR3 nucleotides: TGTGCCAGCAGCCAGGACAGATCGCAGTACTTC. Protein product: CASSQDRSQYF.

V usage is TRBV24-1 and J usage is TRBJ2-2; 7 nucleotides match TRBD1. CDR1 is KGHDR and CDR2 is SFDVKD in the germline V gene. Trimming at V came to 5 bases and at J to 1 base, leaving 0 bases not matched to a gene. The CDR3 spans 14 residues. Written as DNA, the CDR3 is TGTGCCACCAGTGGGGACAGGAACACCGGGGAGCTGTTTTTT. Translation gives CATSGDRNTGELFF.

The gene calls are TRBV4-1 and TRBJ2-3; D possibly corresponds to TRBD1 (6 bases). Germline CDR1 MGHRA, CDR2 YSYEKL. The V gene lost 10 bases and the J gene lost 11 bases, with 25 bases spanning the gap. This CDR3 has 14 residues. CDR3 in amino acids: CATTKDFITGKQYF. As DNA, the CDR3 is TGCGCCACTACAAAAGATTTTATTACAGGGAAGCAGTATTTT.

The table lists this clone with a few counts. One junction end does not reproduce the germline sequence, and a read error may be involved. This chain links TRBV28 with TRBJ1-2, with 7 bases identical to TRBD1. This CDR3 comprises 14 residues. The germline V gene has CDR1 MDHEN and CDR2 SYDVKM. The CDR3: CASSLTGTESLARF. CDR3 DNA: TGTGCCAGCAGTCTGACCGGGACAGAATCGCTGGCTCGCTTC.

This chain connects TRBV10-3 to TRBJ2-2, with a tentative D call TRBD2 (5 bases). This CDR3 is 17 amino acids long. CDR1 and CDR2 (germline): ENHRY, SYGVKD. Trimming left V 0 bases short and J 6 bases short, with 17 bases between. The CDR3 reads CAISESIGGLEAGELFF. CDR3 nucleotides: TGTGCCATCAGTGAGTCGATAGGAGGCCTTGAGGCCGGGGAGCTGTTTTTT.

This chain joins TRBV10-3 and TRBJ2-1, with no clear D. The CDR3 is made up of 16 amino acids. V lost 0 bases, J lost 0 bases, and 9 bases lay in between. Germline V CDR1 and CDR2: ENHRY, SYGVKD. The CDR3 is CAISESARGSYNEQFF. In nucleotides, the CDR3 is TGTGCCATCAGTGAGTCTGCGCGCGGCTCCTACAATGAGCAGTTCTTC.

The sample holds one count of this clone. The V gene is TRBV10-3, the J gene TRBJ1-3; 9 nucleotides agree with TRBD1. CDR1 ENHRY and CDR2 SYGVKD come from the germline V gene. V lost 6 bases to trimming and J lost 1 base; unmatched junction nucleotides: 1. The CDR3 has 14 amino acids. CDR3: CAISGTGSGNTIYF. In DNA form, the CDR3 reads TGTGCCATCAGCGGGACAGGGTCTGGAAACACCATATATTTT.